This T cell receptor (beta chain) was sequenced for a study of CD8 T cells in Susac syndrome. Study context: Among the Susac syndrome patients sequenced, roughly six had active disease and roughly 8 were in remission.

Negative isolation was applied to CD8+ and CD4+ T cells, and FACS enrichment was applied to TEMRA cells. RNA amounts of roughly 0.5 to 1 ug underwent reverse transcription with random hexamers. TCRdb redid the calling of the immunoSEQ multiplex PCR reads with MiXCR, one entry per CDR3 protein. The sample has more than 150,000 distinct CDR3 sequences, around 93% seen once. The length of the CDR3 is 12 residues. Germline-derived CDR1 and CDR2 are MDHEN and SYDVKM. V was pared by 5 bases and J by 5 bases, with 9 bases between. The sequence was obtained from a human donor with Susac syndrome. V and J are TRBV28 and TRBJ1-1, with unresolved D. Sequenced material: CD8+ T cells from PBMCs. CDR3 region: CASSADQTEAFF. The CDR3 nucleotides read TGTGCCAGCAGTGCCGACCAGACTGAAGCTTTCTTT. The variable domain in full, completed from reference TRBV28 and TRBJ1-1, reads DVKVTQSSRYLVKRTGEKVFLECVQDMDHENMFWYRQDPGLGLRLIYFSYDVKMKEKGDIPEGYSVSREKKERFSLILESASTNQTSMYLCASSADQTEAFFGQGTRLTVV.